These 29 T cell receptor beta chains were sequenced from one sample in a study of control samples from healthy donors and cancer patients. Generated by immunoSEQ multiplex PCR, the TCRdb table keeps only in-frame clones and is missing some. This table has 100,000 to 150,000 clones, approximately 90% appearing once. The material sequenced was blood. Receptors originate from a man aged 40-49 years in good health.

CDR3 in DNA: TGTGCCAGTAGACTGGATAGCACAGATACGCAGTATTTT. As protein: CASRLDSTDTQYF. This sequence joins TRBV19 and TRBJ2-3, with D unresolved. Per the germline V gene, CDR1 is LNHDA and CDR2 is SQIVND (reference sequence). V dropped 6 bases and J dropped 0 bases, with 7 bases sitting between them. The CDR3 has 13 amino acids.

The chain links TRBV6-6 to TRBJ1-4; weak D call: TRBD1 (5 bases). This CDR3 contains 16 residues. Germline-derived CDR1 and CDR2 are MNHNY and SVGAGI (reference sequence). V was shortened by 2 bases and J by 3 bases, with 13 bases between the two germline ends. The CDR3 nucleotides are TGTGCCAGCAGTTACCCCCAACTGGGACCTAATGAAAAACTGTTTTTT. Protein: CASSYPQLGPNEKLFF.

The chain carries TRBV4-2 and TRBJ2-3, with TRBD2 matching 8 bases. This CDR3 region has 18 residues. The V segment lost 0 bases and the J segment 0 bases; nucleotides outside the gene matches: 8. CDR1 is LGHNA and CDR2 is YNFKEQ in the germline V gene. The CDR3 DNA reads as TGTGCCAGCAGCCAAGACATTCGGGGGGGATCTAGCACAGATACGCAGTATTTT. Translation: CASSQDIRGGSSTDTQYF.

This clone was counted a single time. V usage is TRBV2 and J usage is TRBJ1-2; no clear D gene. Trimming left V 7 bases short and J 5 bases short, with 14 bases between. The CDR3 sequence is 13 residues long. From germline, CDR1 is SNHLY and CDR2 FYNNEI. The CDR3 coding sequence is TGTGCCAGCACCCGGCAGGTGACATATGGCTACACCTTC. Translating gives CASTRQVTYGYTF.

V usage is TRBV2 and J usage is TRBJ2-3; TRBD2 is a possible D gene (6 bases). The CDR3 totals 15 residues. Trimming shortened V by 5 bases and J by 2 bases, and 14 bases separated the two germline ends. Germline-derived CDR1 and CDR2 are SNHLY and FYNNEI. The CDR3 DNA sequence: TGTGCCAGCAGTCTCCGGGACTTCTCCACAGATACGCAGTATTTT. Protein: CASSLRDFSTDTQYF.

The CDR3 DNA sequence: TGTGCCAGCAGCCATCTCATGGCCACAAATGAAAAACTGTTTTTT. Its translation is CASSHLMATNEKLFF. The chain has TRBV4-2 and TRBJ1-4, with D hard to call. This CDR3 contains 15 residues. Germline CDR1 and CDR2: LGHNA and YNFKEQ. Trimming pared 3 bases from V and 5 bases from J, leaving 13 bases between.

The rearrangement joins TRBV29-1 to TRBJ2-7; D gene unclear. The germline V gene has CDR1 SQVTM and CDR2 ANQGSEA. V was shortened by 5 bases and J by 6 bases, with 20 bases between the two germline ends. The CDR3 has 14 amino acids. Written as DNA, the CDR3 is TGCAGCGTTCACGACTCCCTCCACCTGGGCGAGCAGTACTTC. It is translated as CSVHDSLHLGEQYF.

The rearrangement uses TRBV19 and TRBJ2-2; D might be TRBD2 (6 bases). With 3 bases removed from V and 5 bases from J, the gap between germline ends came to 16 bases. The CDR3 covers 16 residues. The germline V gene encodes CDR1 LNHDA and CDR2 SQIVND (reference sequence). DNA of the CDR3: TGTGCCAGTAGTATGCTGAGGTCGGAGGGGACCGGGGAGCTGTTTTTT. It translates to CASSMLRSEGTGELFF.

The rearrangement joins TRBV29-1 to TRBJ1-1, with D perhaps TRBD1 (5 bases). CDR1 and CDR2 from the germline V gene are SQVTM and ANQGSEA. V shed 2 bases and J shed 5 bases, with 15 bases lying between them. CDR3 size: 14 residues. For the CDR3, the DNA is TGCAGCGTTGAATTGGGCAGGGTAGGGACTGAAGCTTTCTTT. Translating gives CSVELGRVGTEAFF.

The chain recombines TRBV5-6 with TRBJ2-3; D ambiguous. The germline V and J ends were trimmed by 0 bases and 0 bases, with 2 bases remaining between them. The CDR3 is 13 residues long. Germline CDR1 and CDR2: SGHDT and YYEEEE. CDR3 protein: CASSLGSTDTQYF. Written as DNA, the CDR3 is TGTGCCAGCAGCTTGGGTAGCACAGATACGCAGTATTTT.

V is TRBV10-3 and J is TRBJ2-6; D is unresolved. CDR1 and CDR2 (germline): ENHRY, SYGVKD. The CDR3 extends over 15 amino acids. V shed 3 bases and J shed 4 bases, with 10 bases lying between them. CDR3 coding DNA: TGTGCCATCAGTGATCCCAGCATCGGGGCCAACGTCCTGACTTTC. It translates to CAISDPSIGANVLTF.

The chain combines TRBV3-1 (or the pseudogene TRBV3-2) with TRBJ2-1; D is undetermined. The CDR3 covers 13 residues. Trimming stripped 4 bases from V and 10 bases from J, with 14 bases between. Germline CDR1 and CDR2: LGHDT and YNNKEL (reference sequence). In nucleotides, the CDR3 is TGTGCCAGCAGCCCCGGACGGCTAGGGGAGCAGTTCTTC. Its protein product is CASSPGRLGEQFF.

The chain recombines TRBV19 with TRBJ1-5; D gene unclear. Germline V gene data show CDR1 as LNHDA and CDR2 as SQIVND (reference sequence). With 5 bases removed from V and 1 base from J, the gap between germline ends came to 18 bases. The CDR3 spans 17 residues. The CDR3 DNA is TGTGCCAGTAGTCCCGGATGGGCTAAGGAAAGCAATCAGCCCCAGCATTTT. Protein product: CASSPGWAKESNQPQHF. The whole variable domain, filled in from reference TRBV19 and TRBJ1-5, reads DGGITQSPKYLFRKEGQNVTLSCEQNLNHDAMYWYRQDPGQGLRLIYYSQIVNDFQKGDIAEGYSVSREKKESFPLTVTSAQKNPTAFYLCASSPGWAKESNQPQHFGDGTRLSIL.

The chain is built from TRBV5-6 and TRBJ1-2; the D gene is possibly TRBD1 (5 bases). CDR1 is SGHDT and CDR2 is YYEEEE in the germline V gene. This CDR3 has 15 residues. V was clipped by 3 bases and J by 13 bases, with 25 bases between them. The DNA for the CDR3 is TGTGCCAGCAGCTACAGACTTGGGGCCCACGGGGGGTCCACCTTC. Its translation: CASSYRLGAHGGSTF.

The rearrangement joins TRBV12-3 or TRBV12-4 to TRBJ2-3; D possibly uses TRBD1 or TRBD2 (5 bases each). Trimming left V 6 bases short and J 6 bases short, with 10 bases between. This CDR3 has 12 amino acids. The CDR3 region is CASSPWGDTQYF. CDR3 in DNA: TGTGCCAGCAGCCCATGGGGGGATACGCAGTATTTT.

This clone was detected only once. Other DNA sequences from this sample encode an identical CDR3 as well. The V call is TRBV5-1, the J call TRBJ2-1; weak D call: TRBD2 (6 bases). V was shortened by 4 bases and J by 5 bases, with 10 bases between the two germline ends. CDR3 length: 13 amino acids. Germline-derived CDR1 and CDR2 are SGHRS and YFSETQ. For the CDR3, the DNA is TGCGCCAGCAGCCTGGGACTGGACAATGAGCAGTTCTTC. Translating gives CASSLGLDNEQFF.

The chain has TRBV2 and TRBJ1-1, with 8 bases matching TRBD1. The V segment lost 5 bases and the J segment 5 bases; nucleotides outside the gene matches: 13. This CDR3 comprises 16 residues. Germline CDR1 reads SNHLY; CDR2 reads FYNNEI. CDR3 nucleotide sequence: TGTGCCAGCAGTCGACAGGGGCCCGCACGAGGGACTGAAGCTTTCTTT. It translates to CASSRQGPARGTEAFF.

The J gene is TRBJ2-5, the V gene TRBV28, with D possibly being TRBD1 (6 bases). Germline V gives CDR1 MDHEN, CDR2 SYDVKM. With 5 bases removed from V and 4 bases from J, the gap between germline ends came to 11 bases. This CDR3 contains 13 residues. Here the CDR3 reads CASSVTGRETQYF. DNA of the CDR3: TGTGCCAGCAGTGTCACAGGGAGAGAGACCCAGTACTTC.

This chain links TRBV7-9 with TRBJ2-1, with D uncertain. The V and J ends lost 0 bases and 5 bases respectively, with 11 bases between them. Germline CDR1 SEHNR, CDR2 FQNEAQ (reference sequence). This CDR3 comprises 15 residues. Here the CDR3 DNA reads TGTGCCAGCAGCTTAGCGCGCCTGGGCCACAATGAGCAGTTCTTC. Translation gives CASSLARLGHNEQFF.

The chain links TRBV2 to TRBJ2-7, with D unclear. Trimming took off 4 bases at V and 2 bases at J, with 12 bases between the two ends. This CDR3 comprises 14 residues. Germline V gene sequence: CDR1 SNHLY, CDR2 FYNNEI. The CDR3 DNA reads TGTGCCAGCAGTGCTCTGCAGGCTACCTACGAGCAGTACTTC. It translates to CASSALQATYEQYF.

V is TRBV5-5 and J is TRBJ1-3; possibly TRBD1 for D (6 bases). The germline V gene has CDR1 SGHKS and CDR2 YYEKEE (reference sequence). Trimming left V 2 bases short and J 3 bases short, with 12 bases between. The CDR3 contains 15 residues. The CDR3 here is CASSLARTVGNTIYF. The CDR3 DNA is TGTGCCAGCAGCTTAGCCCGGACAGTTGGAAACACCATATATTTT.

This chain joins TRBV6-5 and TRBJ1-3; no firm D call. V gave up 7 bases and J gave up 0 bases, with 13 bases separating them. The CDR3 loop spans 15 amino acids. Germline V gene sequence: CDR1 MNHEY, CDR2 SVGAGI. The CDR3 spells CASTPGPLSGNTIYF. As DNA, the CDR3 is TGTGCCAGCACTCCTGGACCCCTCTCTGGAAACACCATATATTTT.

This chain links TRBV14 with TRBJ1-3, with TRBD1 matching 7 bases. CDR1 and CDR2 from the germline V gene are SGHDN and FVKESK. The CDR3 extends over 19 amino acids. J lost 4 bases, V lost 1 base, and 16 bases had no gene match. The CDR3 spells CASSQGFQKTGREGNTIYF. The CDR3 nucleotides are TGTGCCAGCAGCCAAGGGTTTCAGAAGACAGGGCGAGAGGGAAACACCATATATTTT.

The chain links TRBV9 to TRBJ1-6; no reliable D call. The germline gives CDR1 SGDLS, CDR2 YYNGEE. V lost 0 bases and J lost 7, with 17 bases in between. The CDR3 extends over 17 amino acids. The CDR3, as DNA: TGTGCCAGCAGCGTAGGATCGAGTGGAGGGATCAATTCACCCCTCCACTTT. Protein product: CASSVGSSGGINSPLHF.

This rearrangement joins TRBV5-1 to TRBJ2-2; 7 positions match TRBD1. Germline V lookup: CDR1 SGHRS, CDR2 YFSETQ. V was pared by 4 bases and J by 3 bases, with 3 bases of the junction left unmatched. The CDR3 sequence is 14 residues long. In DNA form, the CDR3 reads TGCGCCAGCAGCAAGGGACAGCACACCGGGGAGCTGTTTTTT. Protein product: CASSKGQHTGELFF.

This chain links TRBV7-9 with TRBJ2-5; the match to TRBD2 covers 8 bases. Germline V gives CDR1 SEHNR, CDR2 FQNEAQ (reference sequence). Trimming cost V 5 bases and J 3 bases; bases outside gene matches: 5. This CDR3 region has 14 residues. CDR3 nucleotides: TGTGCCAGCAGCGCCAGCGGGGGCAAAGAGACCCAGTACTTC. It specifies CASSASGGKETQYF.

The V gene is TRBV2, the J gene TRBJ2-2; 7 nucleotides agree with TRBD1. Trimming at V came to 11 bases and at J to 4 bases, leaving 7 bases not matched to a gene. From germline, CDR1 is SNHLY and CDR2 FYNNEI. CDR3 length: 13 residues. The CDR3 is CAADPGGTGELFF. CDR3 coding DNA: TGTGCCGCAGACCCAGGGGGCACCGGGGAGCTGTTTTTT.

V and J are TRBV5-1 and TRBJ2-2, with D perhaps TRBD1 (6 bases). The CDR3 sequence is 18 residues long. V was trimmed by 2 bases and J by 0 bases, leaving 17 bases between them. Per the germline V gene, CDR1 is SGHRS and CDR2 is YFSETQ. This chain's CDR3 is CASSLAGTTSTNTGELFF. The CDR3 DNA follows: TGCGCCAGCAGCTTAGCCGGGACAACCAGTACGAACACCGGGGAGCTGTTTTTT.

The genes are TRBV2 and TRBJ1-2; D is ambiguous. Germline lookup yields CDR1 SNHLY and CDR2 FYNNEI. Trimming stripped 8 bases from V and 8 bases from J, with 18 bases between. The CDR3 has 13 residues. This CDR3 reads CASSQTAEGGYTF. The CDR3 DNA reads as TGTGCCAGCTCGCAGACTGCCGAGGGCGGCTACACCTTC. The complete variable domain, with remaining parts taken from reference TRBV2 and TRBJ1-2, reads EPEVTQTPSHQVTQMGQEVILRCVPISNHLYFYWYRQILGQKVEFLVSFYNNEISEKSEIFDDQFSVERPDGSNFTLKIRSTKLEDSAMYFCASSQTAEGGYTFGSGTRLTVV.